This TCR beta chain was captured in a study of post-analysis software for immune sequencing data (dated by TCRdb to the mid-2010s). Regarding the study in general: Recorded disease courses included relapsing-remitting, secondary progressive and progressive-relapsing multiple sclerosis, with some patients lacking subtype annotation. The patient repertoires were compared against approximately ten previously published healthy control repertoires obtained from donors aged roughly 6 to 28 years. A subset of samples was prepared in parallel using single-end sample barcoding, then pooled and co-amplified after Illumina adapter ligation. Findings and caveats that apply to the study as a whole: Direct clustering with F measure showed strong co-clustering of samples prepared in the same batch, prompting a batch-effect correction. Significantly higher frequencies in patients than in controls were found for several TRBV segments, including TRBV5-6, TRBV5-1 and TRBV20-1. The control group was slightly older than the multiple sclerosis patient group. Multiple sclerosis patients had significantly lower normalized Chao1 diversity than controls, a result that suggests substantial peripheral T-cell clonal expansion.

The CDR3 measures 12 amino acids from cysteine to phenylalanine. CDR3 DNA only is kept here, 36 bases in frame from base 1. The CDR1 and CDR2 encoded by the germline V gene are MNHEY and SVGAGI. Here V drops 2 bases and J drops 8 bases, and the junction holds 1 base not matched to any gene. To demonstrate the VDJtools post-analysis software, the study profiled TCR beta repertoires from the peripheral blood of some 13 young patients with multiple sclerosis. The multiple sclerosis patients were children and adolescents between roughly 6 and 16 years of age. Library construction relied on PCR. This sample was sequenced with an Illumina HiSeq 2500. To reduce PCR and sequencing biases, unique molecular identifiers were incorporated into the TCR beta cDNA libraries. Per 1 to 10 million input T cells, 500,000 or so cDNA molecules were obtained, such that each molecule approximated one T cell. The same protocol used for the earlier healthy control dataset was applied to prepare and sequence the patient libraries. Within a given batch, samples were prepared together, multiplexed and sequenced on the same HiSeq lane. The paper's data handling went like this. Raw barcoded reads were processed with MIGEC, and single-read molecular identifier groups were discarded before consensus assembly and CDR3 extraction. VDJtools was used for post-analysis of the clonotype tables, and diversity was normalized by down-sampling every dataset to the size of the smallest sample. To correct batch-related cross-sample contamination, repertoire overlap clustering matched CDR3 amino acid sequences but not nucleotide sequences. TCRdb ran its own pipeline on the public reads, namely fastp trimming at Q25 and MiXCR clone calling, and kept in-frame beta chains. Every CDR3 protein is listed once, alongside the most common genes and DNA of its rows. In this record, the V and J calls reflect TCRdb's handling and not the investigators' own analysis. The sample yields 650,000 to 900,000 distinct CDR3 sequences; about 43% were counted once. Roughly 5% of the sample lies in the top ten.

On this clonotype itself: No antigen is known for it. There are no base qualities to consult, and no much larger clone falls within one base.

The chain uses TRBV6-5 and TRBJ1-2, with 8 middle bases fitting TRBD1. Source material: blood. This sequence was found in a girl aged 5-17 years with multiple sclerosis. The sequence in DNA is TGTGCCAGCAGTTACGGGACAGGAGGCTACACCTTC. This encodes CASSYGTGGYTF.